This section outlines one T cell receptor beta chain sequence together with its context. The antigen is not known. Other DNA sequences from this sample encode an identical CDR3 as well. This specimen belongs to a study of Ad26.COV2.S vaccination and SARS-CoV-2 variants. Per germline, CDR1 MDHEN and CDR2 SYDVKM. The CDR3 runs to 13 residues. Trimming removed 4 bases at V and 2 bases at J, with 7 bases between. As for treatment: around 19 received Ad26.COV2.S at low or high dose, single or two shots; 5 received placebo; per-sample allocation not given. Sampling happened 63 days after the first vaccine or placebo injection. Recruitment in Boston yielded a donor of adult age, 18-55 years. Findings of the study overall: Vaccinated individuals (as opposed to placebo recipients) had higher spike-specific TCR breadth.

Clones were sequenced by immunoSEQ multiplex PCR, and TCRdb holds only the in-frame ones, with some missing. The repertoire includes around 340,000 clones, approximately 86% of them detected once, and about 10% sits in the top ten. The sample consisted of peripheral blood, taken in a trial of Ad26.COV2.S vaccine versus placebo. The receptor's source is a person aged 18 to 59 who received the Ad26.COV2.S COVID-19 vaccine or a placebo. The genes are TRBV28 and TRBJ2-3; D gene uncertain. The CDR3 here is CASSSGSTDTQYF. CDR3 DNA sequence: TGTGCCAGCAGTTCCGGGTCCACAGATACGCAGTATTTT.